This T cell receptor beta chain was recorded in a study of cytomegalovirus exposure and HLA in healthy donors. Study-level findings and limits: Prior analysis indicated that the majority of TCR beta V segments exhibited productivity approximately 90% or approximately 30% of the time.

A word on this clone: As yet, its antigen is unknown.

CDR1 is SGHAT and CDR2 is FQNNGV in the germline V gene. V was trimmed by 6 bases and J by 4 bases, leaving 21 bases between them. The CDR3 sequence is 16 residues long. 13 Jbeta primers and 60 Vbeta primers were used for the PCR. Sequencing used immunoSEQ multiplex PCR; TCRdb keeps in-frame clones, though not all of them. Among around 63,000 clones listed, 65% to 85% were seen once. Material for sequencing was PBMCs. The V gene is TRBV11-2, the J gene TRBJ1-2; unclear D gene. This clonotype was sampled from a woman under 40 in good health and CMV-seronegative. The CDR3 loop reads CASSSREGSTGYGYTF. The CDR3 region has the DNA TGTGCCAGCAGTTCTAGGGAGGGTAGTACGGGCTATGGCTACACCTTC.